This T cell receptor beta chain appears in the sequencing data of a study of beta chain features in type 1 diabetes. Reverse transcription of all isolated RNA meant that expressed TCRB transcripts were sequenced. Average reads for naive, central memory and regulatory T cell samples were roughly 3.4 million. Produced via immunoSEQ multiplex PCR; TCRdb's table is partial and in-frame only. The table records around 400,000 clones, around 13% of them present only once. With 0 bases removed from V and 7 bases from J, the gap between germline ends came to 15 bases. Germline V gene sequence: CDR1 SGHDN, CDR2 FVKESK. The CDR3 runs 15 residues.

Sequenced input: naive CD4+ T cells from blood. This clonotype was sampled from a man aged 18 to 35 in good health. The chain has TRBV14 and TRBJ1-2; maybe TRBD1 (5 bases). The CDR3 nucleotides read TGTGCCAGCAGCCAAGATCTGGCAGGGTTGTTTGGCTACACCTTC. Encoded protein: CASSQDLAGLFGYTF.